Sequencing of this T cell receptor beta chain was carried out in a study of cytomegalovirus exposure and HLA in healthy donors (dated by TCRdb to between 2016 and 2019). In terms of the full investigation: An earlier analysis of some 600 of the donors reported under 300 Gb of sequence data and around 110 million unique TCR beta sequences obtained from some 200 million T cells. An early release covering just under 650 HLA-typed donors comprised roughly 300 gigabases of sequencing data and approximately 85 million unique TCR sequences. Among the approximately 400 genotyped donors, approximately 76% belonged to the genetic ancestry cluster associated with self-reported Caucasian donors. The study aimed to test whether cataloging public T cell receptors could reveal signatures of past pathogen exposure. Using immunosequencing, the study profiled T cell repertoires from 550 to 750 subjects and related those repertoires to cytomegalovirus serostatus. Along with the roughly 610-subject first cohort, a separate validation cohort of over a hundred different subjects was used. The study combined high-throughput TCR immunosequencing, statistical association of individual TCRs with disease status, and machine learning to predict cytomegalovirus infection status. In a later analysis, previously published TCR beta repertoires from about 670 donors were re-analyzed and high-resolution HLA genotyping was added so that TCR occurrence patterns could be studied. Rather than using new phenotypic data, the later analysis identified candidate immune exposures from TCR beta sequences and from how often those sequences occurred across donors. In an earlier analysis of about 590 of the donors, high-throughput TCR beta sequencing was used to judge whether each TCR beta V gene segment behaved as functional or pseudogenic. Donor age, sex, ethnicity and CMV serostatus were compiled together with the repertoire data. Genome-wide SNP genotypes for about three fifths of the roughly 700 donors were used in a later genetic analysis, which treated that subset as a discovery cohort. Every discovery cohort repertoire had been produced on one sequencing platform. HLA typing covered class I and class II loci at four-digit resolution. The number of typed donors differed by locus: about 620-630 for A, B, C, DRB1 and DQB1; some 540 for DQA1; approximately 600 for DPA1; and roughly 450 for DPB1. Because of strong linkage in the cohort, five DR-DQ haplotypes were treated as single units for association and clustering. Across approximately 420 genotyped donors of the cohort, an average of 235,054 unique TCR beta nucleotide sequences per donor were sequenced, and approximately 17% of those sequences were non-productive.

The cohort was made up of roughly 670 healthy bone marrow donors. Cohort members were all nominally healthy when sampled, although unrecorded immune exposures were likely present. The donor tested CMV seropositive, placing the donor among the roughly 300 seropositive members of the cohort. A peripheral blood sample was collected from each donor, and TCR beta sequencing was performed on peripheral blood mononuclear cells. Genomic DNA was extracted from the blood cell samples with the Qiagen DNeasy Blood Extraction Kit. V trim: 6 bases; J trim: 2 bases; unmatched bases: 7. The CDR3 numbers 15 residues from cysteine through phenylalanine. Only CDR3 DNA remains: 45 bases, in frame from the first base. Per the germline V gene, MDHEN is the CDR1 and SYDVKM is the CDR2. With respect to this clone: Its binding antigen is unknown. No base qualities exist here, and no much larger clone lies one base off it.

The library relied on the immunoSEQ multiplex PCR assay. A mixture of 60 forward primers for TCR Vbeta segments and 13 reverse primers for TCR Jbeta segments was used in the multiplex PCR. A multiplex PCR assay on genomic DNA amplified the CDR3 region of rearranged TCR beta genes. The amplified TCR beta libraries were sequenced on the Illumina HiSeq System as 87-base-pair reads. The source study handled its data this way. A later analysis counted approximately 76 million unique TCR beta chains across the approximately 700 repertoires, and some 12 million of these chains were shared by at least two donors. Raw reads were error-corrected and collapsed into unique sequences with a nearest-neighbor algorithm that merged closely related sequences to remove PCR and sequencing errors. V, D and J gene segments were assigned by aligning CDR3 sequences to IMGT reference sequences. For a sequence to be retained, a match of at least six nucleotides was required to both a V gene segment and a J gene segment. A rearrangement was called productive if the CDR3 had no stop codons and remained in frame with V and J, and every other rearrangement was called non-productive. Following IMGT convention, CDR3 was defined as the stretch from the second conserved V-encoded cysteine up to the conserved J-encoded phenylalanine. In an earlier analysis of approximately 590 of the donors, sequences lacking an unambiguous match to a single V gene segment were excluded. In an earlier analysis of a few hundred of the donors, a V segment was called functional when productive rearrangements were above 56.7%, and segregating when the standard deviation between donors exceeded 5%. To diagnose cytomegalovirus status from the catalog of TCR beta chain sequences, a statistical classification framework was built. In a later analysis, V and J genes were assigned by comparing TCR nucleotide sequences against IMGT/GENE-DB human TR gene sequences. The TCRdist pipeline was used in a later analysis to assign CDR3 sequences and most-parsimonious VDJ recombination scenarios. In a later analysis, every TCR beta chain was defined by the combination of its CDR3 amino acid sequence and its V-gene family, and reads without a unique V-gene family were dropped. As a way to deal with suspected cross-contamination and a sequencing artifact, a later analysis dropped nearly 600 nucleotide sequences that were highly shared and had low generation probability. For each public chain, a later analysis derived a clonal expansion index from normalized ranks of inferred template counts within each repertoire. In a later analysis, generation probabilities were computed using a VDJ recombination model fitted to out-of-frame rearrangements, and the results were checked against IGoR. In a later analysis, hypergeometric tests were used to score TCR-TCR, TCR-HLA and TCR-CMV co-occurrence, with a repertoire-size bias correction applied to TCR pairs. A later analysis estimated false discovery rates by permuting HLA or CMV assignments 20 times. A later analysis grouped co-occurring TCRs with DBSCAN, adding TCRdist sequence similarity when clustering within HLA-allele-positive subsets. Co-occurrence clustering excluded repertoires with fewer than 30,000 or more than 120,000 public chains, plus five with anomalous nucleotide sharing. This is the immuneACCESS table as TCRdb keeps it, with only in-frame sequences that have V and J called. A part of the clones is gone; compared with another copy, unresolved V genes explain less than half, and the rest is unexplained. V and J calls and clone size are as listed in that table; D and trimming were resolved from the DNA. The sample has 120,000 or so clones on record, 70% to 85% of them singletons. The top ten constitute approximately 6.3% of the sample.

Results and caveats for the whole study, not just this receptor: Roughly uniform sequencing depth across donors was assumed in presence/absence analyses, although this assumption may not hold. According to a later genetic analysis, donors in an Asian-associated ancestry cluster had fewer N-insertions in productive TCRs than the approximately 700-donor mean. Immune exposure information for the cohort was limited to CMV serostatus. Strong co-occurrence of HLA alleles, especially DR and DQ, made assigning TCR associations to individual alleles difficult. The sequencing pipeline was judged likely to have produced a cluster of highly shared sequence variants as a technical artifact. A later analysis found that HLA-associated TCR beta chains were more clonally expanded and had lower generation probabilities than equally common non-associated chains. A further reported finding was that TCR beta sequences accurately predicted the HLA-A and HLA-B alleles for most subjects in the first cohort. According to a later analysis, most CMV-associated TCR beta chains appeared to be HLA-restricted, and the HLA associations seemed to be driven largely by CMV exposure. According to the authors, the approach could potentially be generalized to other disease states and immunological phenotypes. Cytomegalovirus status was reported to be diagnosed by the classifier with high specificity and sensitivity in both the original and validation cohorts. The cohort was sequenced for TCR beta chains only, and without alpha or paired-chain data the features that could be detected were limited. A later analysis found that TCR association rates varied across HLA loci, with DRB1 alleles showing the most associated TCRs and HLA-C alleles the fewest. The study gave a list of roughly 150 TCR beta chains associated with cytomegalovirus. According to a later analysis, parvovirus B19, influenza, CMV and Epstein-Barr virus appeared linked to several top co-occurrence clusters. An earlier analysis of approximately 590 of the donors showed that most TCR beta V segments appeared in productive rearrangements either about 90% or about 30% of the time, which broadly matched IMGT annotations. A later genetic analysis associated a missense DCLRE1C variant with V-gene and J-gene trimming of TCR beta chains, and an independent cohort replicated the association. Some IMGT-functional V segments, including TRBV6-2 and TRBV6-3, could not be distinguished by the 87-base-pair reads and were therefore excluded. Approximately 16 rarely observed V segments, including chromosome 9 orphons, were excluded from the earlier analysis of almost 600 of the donors because counts were too low. While some public TCRs were present in many individuals, most TCR sequences turned up only very rarely across donors. In a later analysis, some 18,000 TCR beta sequences were associated with specific HLA alleles at a false discovery rate of 0.05. A few of the identified cytomegalovirus-associated TCR beta chains were confirmed in vitro to be specific for cytomegalovirus antigens. Linkage disequilibrium might explain the correlated functional status among segregating V segments, but an unknown experimental factor could not be ruled out. Because HLA typing was missing for some donors at each locus, association tests included only the typed subset.

Sequenced: PBMCs. The source of this sequence is a man aged 18 to 35 in good health and CMV-seropositive. The sequence links TRBV28 to TRBJ2-7, and TRBD1 aligns with 10 junction nucleotides. The encoded CDR3 is CASSPLGTGAYEQYF. Here is the DNA: TGTGCCAGCAGCCCCCTTGGGACAGGGGCCTACGAGCAGTACTTC.